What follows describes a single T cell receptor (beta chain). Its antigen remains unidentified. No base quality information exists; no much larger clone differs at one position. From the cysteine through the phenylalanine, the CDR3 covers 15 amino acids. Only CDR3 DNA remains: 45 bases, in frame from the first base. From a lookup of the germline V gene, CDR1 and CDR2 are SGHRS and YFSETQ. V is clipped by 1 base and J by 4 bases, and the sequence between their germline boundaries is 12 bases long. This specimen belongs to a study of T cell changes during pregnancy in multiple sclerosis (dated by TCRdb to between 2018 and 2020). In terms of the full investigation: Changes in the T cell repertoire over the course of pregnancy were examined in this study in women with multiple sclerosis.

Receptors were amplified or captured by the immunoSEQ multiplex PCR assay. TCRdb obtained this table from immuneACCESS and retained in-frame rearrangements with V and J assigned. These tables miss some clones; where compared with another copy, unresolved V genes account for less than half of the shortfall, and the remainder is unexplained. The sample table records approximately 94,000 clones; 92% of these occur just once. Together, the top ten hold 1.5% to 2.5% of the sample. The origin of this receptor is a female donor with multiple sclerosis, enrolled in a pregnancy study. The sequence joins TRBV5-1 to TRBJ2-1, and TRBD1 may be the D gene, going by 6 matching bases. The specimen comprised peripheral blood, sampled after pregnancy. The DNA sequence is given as TGCGCCAGCAGCTTGACTACAGGGACGTACAATGAGCAGTTCTTC. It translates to CASSLTTGTYNEQFF.